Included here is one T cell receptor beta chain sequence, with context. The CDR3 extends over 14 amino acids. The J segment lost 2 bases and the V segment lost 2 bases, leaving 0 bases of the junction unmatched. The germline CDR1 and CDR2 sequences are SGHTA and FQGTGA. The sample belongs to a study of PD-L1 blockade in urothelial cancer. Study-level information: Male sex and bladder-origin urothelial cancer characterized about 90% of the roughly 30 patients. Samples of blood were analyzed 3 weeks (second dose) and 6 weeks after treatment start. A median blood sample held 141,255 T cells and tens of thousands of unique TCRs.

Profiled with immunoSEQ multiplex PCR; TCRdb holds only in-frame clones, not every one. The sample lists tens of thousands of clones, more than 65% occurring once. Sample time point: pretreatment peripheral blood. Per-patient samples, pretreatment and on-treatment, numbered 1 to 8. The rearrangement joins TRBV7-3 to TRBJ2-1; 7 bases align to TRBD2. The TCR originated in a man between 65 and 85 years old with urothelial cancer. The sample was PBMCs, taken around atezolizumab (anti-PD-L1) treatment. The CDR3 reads CASSLGTTYNEQFF. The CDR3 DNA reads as TGTGCCAGCAGCTTAGGGACTACCTACAATGAGCAGTTCTTC.